This T cell receptor (beta chain) comes out of a study of spatial heterogeneity in lung cancer. General study findings and limits: Expanded intratumoral alpha and beta TCR counts tracked tumor mutation counts. Tracking of ubiquitous and regional nonsynonymous mutations by counts of ubiquitous and regional expanded TCRs, respectively, was seen.

TCRdb used MiXCR to reprocess the 5' RACE reads, holding one entry per CDR3 protein. The sample shows over 15,000 distinct CDR3 sequences, approximately 7% of them seen only once. By share, this clonotype counts as medium-sized. Its antigen is unknown. Germline CDR1 DFQATT, CDR2 SNEGSKA (reference sequence). The CDR3 sequence is 15 residues long. J lost 7 bases, V lost 3 bases, and 8 bases had no gene match. Time point indicated: sample taken at primary tumor resection. A total of about 73 untreated early-stage non-small cell lung cancer patients served as donors. The genes are TRBV20-1 and TRBJ2-1; TRBD2 aligns across 11 bases. Source: lung tumor tissue, taken at surgery. The sequence derives from a female donor with early-stage non-small cell lung cancer. The CDR3 here is CSASDSGGARNEQFF. The CDR3 DNA sequence: TGCAGTGCTAGTGATAGCGGGGGGGCCAGGAATGAGCAGTTCTTC.